This T cell receptor beta chain stems from a study of CD8 T cells in Susac syndrome. Random hexamers served to reverse transcribe roughly 0.45 to 1 ug RNA. Amplification of TCR beta CDR3 across 54 Vbeta and 13 Jbeta was performed with immunoSEQ multiplex PCR. TCRdb recomputed calls from the immunoSEQ multiplex PCR reads with MiXCR, one row per CDR3 protein. This sample carries 130,000 or so distinct CDR3 sequences, 75% to 90% of them seen once, and the ten largest clones take around 0.49%. Trimming cost V 4 bases and J 3 bases; bases outside gene matches: 5. CDR3 length: 15 amino acids. Germline V CDR1 and CDR2: MGHRA, YSYEKL.

The receptor's source is a human donor with multiple sclerosis. The rearrangement links TRBV4-1 to TRBJ2-4; 8 positions agree with TRBD1. The sample comprised CD8+ T cells from PBMCs. CDR3 DNA: TGCGCCAGCAGCCTGATGACAGGGGACAAAAACATTCAGTACTTC. It specifies CASSLMTGDKNIQYF.